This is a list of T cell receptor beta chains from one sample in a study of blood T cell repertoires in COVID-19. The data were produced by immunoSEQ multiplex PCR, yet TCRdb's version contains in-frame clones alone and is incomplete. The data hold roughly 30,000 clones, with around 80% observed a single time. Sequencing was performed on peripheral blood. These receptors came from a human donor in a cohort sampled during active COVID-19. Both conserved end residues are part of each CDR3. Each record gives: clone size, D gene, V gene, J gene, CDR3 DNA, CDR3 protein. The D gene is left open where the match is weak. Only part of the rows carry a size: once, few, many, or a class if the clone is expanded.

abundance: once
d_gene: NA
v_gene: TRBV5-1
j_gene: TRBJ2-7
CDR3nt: TGCGCCAGCACTCTGGGCCCTCCCAACTACGAGCAGTACTTC
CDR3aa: CASTLGPPNYEQYF

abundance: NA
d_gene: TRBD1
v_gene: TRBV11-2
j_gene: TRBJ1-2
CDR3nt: TGTGCCAGCAGCCTCCGGACAGGGACAGGCTATGGCTACACCTTC
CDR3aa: CASSLRTGTGYGYTF

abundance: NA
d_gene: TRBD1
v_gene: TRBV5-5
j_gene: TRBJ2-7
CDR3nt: TGTGCCAGCAGCTTGGTTCCCAGGGGGAACGAGCAGTACTTC
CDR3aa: CASSLVPRGNEQYF

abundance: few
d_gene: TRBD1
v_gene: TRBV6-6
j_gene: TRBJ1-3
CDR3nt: TGTGCCAGCAGTTACGAGGAGGGGGCGACTGGAAACACCATATATTTT
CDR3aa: CASSYEEGATGNTIYF

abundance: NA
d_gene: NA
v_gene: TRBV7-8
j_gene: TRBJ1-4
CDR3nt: TGTGCCAGCAGCTTTCTGGGGGCAGGGGATGAAAAACTGTTTTTT
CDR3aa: CASSFLGAGDEKLFF

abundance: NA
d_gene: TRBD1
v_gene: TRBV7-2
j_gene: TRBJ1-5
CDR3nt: TGTGCCAGCAGCCTACAGGGGAATAGCAATCAGCCCCAGCATTTT
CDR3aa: CASSLQGNSNQPQHF

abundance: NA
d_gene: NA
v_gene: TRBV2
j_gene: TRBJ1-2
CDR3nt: TGTGCCAGCAGTGAAACGGGACATATTTTAGGACCTAACTATGGCTACACCTTC
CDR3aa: CASSETGHILGPNYGYTF

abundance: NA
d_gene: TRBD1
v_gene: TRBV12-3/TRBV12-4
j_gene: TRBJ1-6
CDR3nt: TGTGCCAGCAACGTAGGGGGCGGTTCACCCCTCCACTTT
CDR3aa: CASNVGGGSPLHF

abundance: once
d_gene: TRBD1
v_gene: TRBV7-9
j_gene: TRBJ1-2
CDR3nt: TGTGCCAGCAGCTTAGCCGGACAGGGCATCTATGGCTACACCTTC
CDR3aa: CASSLAGQGIYGYTF

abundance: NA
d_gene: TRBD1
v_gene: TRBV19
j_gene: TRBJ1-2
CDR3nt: TGTGCCAGTAGTGCCCCGGGACAGCCGATAGTTAACTATGGCTACACCTTC
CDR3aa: CASSAPGQPIVNYGYTF

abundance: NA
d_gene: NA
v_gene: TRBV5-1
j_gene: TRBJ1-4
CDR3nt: TGCGCCAGCAGCTTGGGCGGGGTTAGATACGAAAAACTGTTTTTT
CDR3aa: CASSLGGVRYEKLFF

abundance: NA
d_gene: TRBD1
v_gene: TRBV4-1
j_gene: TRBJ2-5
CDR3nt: TGCGCCAGCAGCCAAGACCAGGGGGTGCGGACCCAGTACTTC
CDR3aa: CASSQDQGVRTQYF

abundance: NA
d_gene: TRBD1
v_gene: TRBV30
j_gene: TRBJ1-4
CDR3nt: TGTGCCTGGAGCAGGGGGAATGAAAAACTGTTTTTT
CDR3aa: CAWSRGNEKLFF

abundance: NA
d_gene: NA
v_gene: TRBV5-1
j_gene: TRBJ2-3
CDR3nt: TGCGCCAGCAGCGACAGTGCTGAGGTACATACGCAGTATTTT
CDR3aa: CASSDSAEVHTQYF

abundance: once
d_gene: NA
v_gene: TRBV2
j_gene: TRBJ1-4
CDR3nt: TGTGCCAGCAGTGACGGCAGGGCAAATGAAAAACTGTTTTTT
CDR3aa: CASSDGRANEKLFF

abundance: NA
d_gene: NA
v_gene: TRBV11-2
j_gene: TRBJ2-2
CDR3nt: TGTGCCAGCACTCTAAGGAGGGGGCTTACCGGGGAGCTGTTTTTT
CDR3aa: CASTLRRGLTGELFF

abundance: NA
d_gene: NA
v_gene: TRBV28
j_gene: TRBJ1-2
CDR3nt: TGTGCCAGCAGTCCATGGACAGCCCGCCCGGGTGGCTACACCTTC
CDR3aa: CASSPWTARPGGYTF

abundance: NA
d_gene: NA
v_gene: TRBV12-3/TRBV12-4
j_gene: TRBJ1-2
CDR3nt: TGTGCCAGCAGTTTTTTAGGAGACTATGGCTACACCTTC
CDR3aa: CASSFLGDYGYTF

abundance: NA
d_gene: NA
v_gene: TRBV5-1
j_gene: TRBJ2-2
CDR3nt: TGCGCCAGCAGCCAGGTCAGGGTGGACACCGGGGAGCTGTTTTTT
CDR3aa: CASSQVRVDTGELFF

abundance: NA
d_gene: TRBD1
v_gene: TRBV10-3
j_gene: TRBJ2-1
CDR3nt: TGTGCCATTTCAAACAGGGGTTTAGATGAGCAGTTCTTC
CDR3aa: CAISNRGLDEQFF

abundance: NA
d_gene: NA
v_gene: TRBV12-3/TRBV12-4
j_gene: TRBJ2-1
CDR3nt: TGTGCCAGCAGTACACAGGTGGGTGAGCAGTTCTTC
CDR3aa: CASSTQVGEQFF

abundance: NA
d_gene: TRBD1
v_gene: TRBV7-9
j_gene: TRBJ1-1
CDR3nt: TGTGCCAGCAGTTCAGGGGGAAGGGGGACTGAAGCTTTCTTT
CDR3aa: CASSSGGRGTEAFF

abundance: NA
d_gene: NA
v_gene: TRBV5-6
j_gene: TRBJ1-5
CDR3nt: TGTGCCAGCAGCTTATTGTCAGAAAGCAATCAGCCCCAGCATTTT
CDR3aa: CASSLLSESNQPQHF

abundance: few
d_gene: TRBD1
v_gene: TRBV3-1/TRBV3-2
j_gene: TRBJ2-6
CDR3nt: TGTGCCAGCAGCCAAGTCCAGGGGGCTGATGGGGCCAACGTCCTGACTTTC
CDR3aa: CASSQVQGADGANVLTF

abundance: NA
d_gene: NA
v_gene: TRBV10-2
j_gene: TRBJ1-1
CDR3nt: TGCGCCAGCAGTGACCCCTGGCGGGACACTGAAGCTTTCTTT
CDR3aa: CASSDPWRDTEAFF

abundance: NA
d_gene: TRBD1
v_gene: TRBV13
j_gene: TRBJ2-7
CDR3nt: TGTGCCAGCAGCACCCAGGGACAGTTCCTAAGCTCCTACGAGCAGTACTTC
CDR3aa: CASSTQGQFLSSYEQYF

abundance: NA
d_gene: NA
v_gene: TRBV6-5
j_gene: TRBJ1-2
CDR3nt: TGTGCCAGCAGTTACTCGGGAGGAGTCTTGGGGAATGGCTACACCTTC
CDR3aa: CASSYSGGVLGNGYTF

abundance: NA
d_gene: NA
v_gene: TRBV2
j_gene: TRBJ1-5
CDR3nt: TGTGCCAGCAGTAGACAGACAACGAGCAATCAGCCCCAGCATTTT
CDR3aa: CASSRQTTSNQPQHF

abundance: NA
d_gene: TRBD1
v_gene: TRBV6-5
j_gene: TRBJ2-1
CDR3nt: TGTGCCAGCAGTTCTCGGACAGGGGCCAATGAGCAGTTCTTC
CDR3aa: CASSSRTGANEQFF

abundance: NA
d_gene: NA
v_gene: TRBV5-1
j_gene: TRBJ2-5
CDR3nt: TGCGCCAGCAGCTTGGCCGGCGACGGAGGTCAAGAGACCCAGTACTTC
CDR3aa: CASSLAGDGGQETQYF

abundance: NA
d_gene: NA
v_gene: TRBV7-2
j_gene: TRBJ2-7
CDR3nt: TGTGCCAGCAGCTTAATCCGTGGACAGACCTACGAGCAGTACTTC
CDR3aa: CASSLIRGQTYEQYF

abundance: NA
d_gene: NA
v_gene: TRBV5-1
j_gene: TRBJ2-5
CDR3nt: TGCGCCAGCAGCTTCGGTCCAGGGGCAGAGACCCAGTACTTC
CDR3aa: CASSFGPGAETQYF

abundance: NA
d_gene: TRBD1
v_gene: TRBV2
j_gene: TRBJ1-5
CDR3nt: TGTGCCAGCAGCCCGGGACAGGGCCATCAGCCCCAGCATTTT
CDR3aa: CASSPGQGHQPQHF

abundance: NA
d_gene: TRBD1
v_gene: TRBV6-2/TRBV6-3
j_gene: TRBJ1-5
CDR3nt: TGTGCCAGCACCCCGGGACAGGGGTTTCAGCCCCAGCATTTT
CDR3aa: CASTPGQGFQPQHF